This TCR beta chain was profiled in a study of PD-L1 blockade in urothelial cancer. About the research overall: Patients started atezolizumab around 2014, 1,200 mg intravenously every 3 weeks. Per blood sample, T cells had a median of 141,255.

Urothelial carcinoma affected the patients, and it was locally advanced or metastatic. Pretreatment and on-treatment samples were taken, numbering 1 to 8 per patient. The protocol was immunoSEQ multiplex PCR, while the TCRdb copy is restricted to in-frame clones and leaves out a portion. The sample lists more than 35,000 clones, roughly four fifths seen once, with 3% to 3.5% in the top ten. Germline CDR1 and CDR2: MNHNY and SVGAGI (reference sequence). V lost 8 bases and J 1 base, leaving 20 bases between the germline ends. This CDR3 is 16 amino acids long. The specimen was PBMCs, collected around atezolizumab (anti-PD-L1) treatment. This receptor was identified in a man between 65 and 80 years old with urothelial cancer. The chain employs TRBV6-6 and TRBJ1-1; D is perhaps TRBD1 (6 bases). This chain's CDR3 is CASFQGNWAPNTEAFF. CDR3 DNA: TGTGCCAGCTTCCAGGGGAATTGGGCCCCGAACACTGAAGCTTTCTTT.